This T cell receptor (beta chain) was obtained from a study of blood T cell repertoires in COVID-19. Study-level information: Samples taken during acute and convalescent COVID-19 were collected in the United States, Italy and Spain. T cells, B-cell-depleted T cells, or PBMCs supplied cDNA or gDNA.

Source study methods: Amplified reference gene primers provided the basis for estimating nucleated cell counts. Assay used: immunoSEQ multiplex PCR; TCRdb lists only in-frame clones, some missing. The DNA gave D and trimming, while V, J and clone size come from that table. The table has about 140,000 clones, approximately 86% seen once. The germline V gene encodes CDR1 LGHNA and CDR2 YSLEER. The V end lost 0 bases, the J end lost 2 bases, and 16 bases lay between the germline ends. This CDR3 has 17 amino acids. J is TRBJ1-2 and V is TRBV4-3; D call uncertain. The clonotype comes from an older woman with acute or convalescent COVID-19. The sample taken for sequencing was peripheral blood. CDR3 residues: CASSQDAVVGWNYGYTF. The CDR3 DNA follows: TGCGCCAGCAGCCAAGATGCGGTGGTCGGTTGGAACTATGGCTACACCTTC.